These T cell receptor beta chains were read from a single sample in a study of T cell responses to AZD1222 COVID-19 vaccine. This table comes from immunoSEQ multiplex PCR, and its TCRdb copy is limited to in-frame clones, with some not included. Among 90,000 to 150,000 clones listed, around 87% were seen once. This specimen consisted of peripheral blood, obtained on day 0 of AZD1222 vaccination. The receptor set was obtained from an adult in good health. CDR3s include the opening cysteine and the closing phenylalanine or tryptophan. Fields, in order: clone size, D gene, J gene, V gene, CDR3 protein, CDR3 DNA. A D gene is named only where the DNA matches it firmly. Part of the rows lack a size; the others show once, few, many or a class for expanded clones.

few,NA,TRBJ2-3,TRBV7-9,CASSLARTDTQYF,TGTGCCAGCAGCTTAGCGCGAACAGATACGCAGTATTTT
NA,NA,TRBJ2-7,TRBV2,CASRMTASYEQYF,TGTGCCAGCAGAATGACGGCCTCCTACGAGCAGTACTTC
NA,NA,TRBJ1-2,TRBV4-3,CASSPRDTNYGYTF,TGCGCCAGCAGCCCTAGGGACACCAACTATGGCTACACCTTC
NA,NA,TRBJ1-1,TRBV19,CASQMGLKREAFF,TGTGCCAGCCAGATGGGACTCAAGAGGGAAGCTTTCTTT
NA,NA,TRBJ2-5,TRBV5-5,CASSLVSPGEETQYF,TGTGCCAGCAGCTTGGTTAGTCCCGGTGAAGAGACCCAGTACTTC
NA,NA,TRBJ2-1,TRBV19,CASSIGTLFGSSYNEQFF,TGTGCCAGTAGTATAGGGACCCTCTTCGGAAGCTCCTACAATGAGCAGTTCTTC
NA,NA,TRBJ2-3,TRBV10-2,CASTTSRTDTQYF,TGCGCCAGCACCACAAGTCGGACAGATACGCAGTATTTT
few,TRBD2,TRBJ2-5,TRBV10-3,CAISERAGALEETQYF,TGTGCCATCAGTGAAAGAGCGGGGGCCCTAGAAGAGACCCAGTACTTC
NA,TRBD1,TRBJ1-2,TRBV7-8,CASSQTPGQANYGYTF,TGTGCCAGCAGTCAAACACCGGGACAGGCTAACTATGGCTACACCTTC
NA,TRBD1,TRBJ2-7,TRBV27,CASSLSGQGHEQYF,TGTGCCAGCAGTTTATCAGGACAGGGTCATGAGCAGTACTTC
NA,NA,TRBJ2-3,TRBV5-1,CASSLALGTSTDTQYF,TGCGCCAGCAGCTTGGCCTTAGGGACTAGCACAGATACGCAGTATTTT
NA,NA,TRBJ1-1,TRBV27,CASSLRGEAFF,TGTGCCAGCAGTTTACGGGGGGAAGCTTTCTTT
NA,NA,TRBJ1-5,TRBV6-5,CAIQEDSGGQPQHF,TGTGCCATACAAGAGGACTCCGGTGGTCAGCCCCAGCATTTT
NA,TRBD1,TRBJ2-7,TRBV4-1,CASSRDRGVHEQYF,TGCGCCAGCAGTAGGGACAGGGGTGTCCACGAGCAGTACTTC
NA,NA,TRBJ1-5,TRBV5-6,CASSLYNQPQHF,TGTGCCAGCAGCTTGTACAATCAGCCCCAGCATTTT
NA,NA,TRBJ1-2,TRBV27,CASSLTGGADGYTF,TGTGCCAGCAGTTTAACTGGGGGGGCGGATGGCTACACCTTC
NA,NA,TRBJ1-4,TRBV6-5,CASSAHVATNEKLFF,TGTGCCAGCAGCGCACACGTTGCAACTAATGAAAAACTGTTTTTT
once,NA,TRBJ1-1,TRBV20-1,CSALSNTEAFF,TGCAGTGCCCTGAGTAATACTGAAGCTTTCTTT
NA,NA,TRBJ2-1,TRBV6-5,CASSIDREGYNEQFF,TGTGCCAGCAGTATAGACAGGGAGGGGTACAATGAGCAGTTCTTC
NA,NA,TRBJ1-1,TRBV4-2,CASSLNTEAFF,TGTGCCAGCAGCCTAAACACTGAAGCTTTCTTT
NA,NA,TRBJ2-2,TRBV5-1,CASRLVMYQQGNTGELFF,TGCGCCAGCAGGCTGGTGATGTACCAACAGGGAAACACCGGGGAGCTGTTTTTT
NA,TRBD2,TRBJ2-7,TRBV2,CASNGGGFYEQYF,TGTGCCAGCAATGGGGGGGGGTTCTACGAGCAGTACTTC
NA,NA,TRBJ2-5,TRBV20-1,CSAGMEGTQYF,TGCAGTGCTGGTATGGAGGGGACCCAGTACTTC
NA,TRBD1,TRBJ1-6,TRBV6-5,CASSLTGARSPLHF,TGTGCCAGCAGTCTGACAGGGGCAAGGTCACCCCTCCACTTT
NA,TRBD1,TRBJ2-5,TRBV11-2,CASSVSGGETQYF,TGTGCCAGCAGCGTCTCAGGGGGAGAGACCCAGTACTTC
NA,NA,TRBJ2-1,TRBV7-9,CASSLGEVGYNEQFF,TGTGCCAGCAGCTTAGGGGAGGTGGGCTACAATGAGCAGTTCTTC
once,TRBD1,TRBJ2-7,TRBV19,CASSIGTGGFYEQYF,TGTGCCAGTAGTATCGGGACAGGGGGCTTTTACGAGCAGTACTTC
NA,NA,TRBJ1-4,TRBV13,CASSFRTGNEKLFF,TGTGCCAGCAGCTTCAGAACAGGGAATGAAAAACTGTTTTTT
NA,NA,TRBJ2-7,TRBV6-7,CASSYPPGTSGLCEQYF,TGTGCCAGCAGTTACCCGCCCGGGACAAGCGGGCTCTGCGAGCAGTACTTC
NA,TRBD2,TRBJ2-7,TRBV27,CASRWTSGLTYEQYF,TGTGCCAGCAGGTGGACTAGCGGGCTCACCTACGAGCAGTACTTC
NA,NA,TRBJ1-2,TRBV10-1,CASSDNPSYGYTF,TGCGCCAGCAGTGACAACCCTTCGTATGGCTACACCTTC
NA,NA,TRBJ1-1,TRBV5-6,CASSLLGGGTEAFF,TGTGCCAGCAGCTTGCTCGGTGGGGGGACTGAAGCTTTCTTT
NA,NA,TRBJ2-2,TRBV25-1,CASSAAHELFF,TGTGCCAGCAGTGCGGCCCATGAGCTGTTTTTT
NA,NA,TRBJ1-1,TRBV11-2,CASSSTRSGQPNTEAFF,TGTGCCAGCAGCTCCACGCGCTCAGGACAGCCGAACACTGAAGCTTTCTTT
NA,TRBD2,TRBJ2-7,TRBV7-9,CASSLAPGLGKGRTEQYF,TGTGCCAGCAGCTTAGCGCCGGGACTAGGAAAAGGCCGTACGGAGCAGTACTTC
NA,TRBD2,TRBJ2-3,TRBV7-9,CASSLEPTGGLADTQYF,TGTGCCAGCAGCTTAGAGCCGACGGGGGGGCTCGCAGATACGCAGTATTTT
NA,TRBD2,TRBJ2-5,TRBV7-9,CASSFGTSRETQYF,TGTGCCAGCAGCTTTGGGACTAGTCGAGAGACCCAGTACTTC
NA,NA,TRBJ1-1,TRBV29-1,CSVEGGGHTEAFF,TGCAGCGTTGAAGGTGGAGGGCACACTGAAGCTTTCTTT
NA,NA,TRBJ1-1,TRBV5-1,CASRHTGMDTEAFF,TGCGCCAGCAGACACACAGGGATGGACACTGAAGCTTTCTTT
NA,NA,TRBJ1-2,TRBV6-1,CASSEGRGADGYTF,TGTGCCAGCAGTGAGGGTCGAGGGGCGGACGGCTACACCTTC
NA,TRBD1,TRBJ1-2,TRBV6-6,CASKRGQNYGYTF,TGTGCCAGCAAAAGGGGACAGAACTATGGCTACACCTTC
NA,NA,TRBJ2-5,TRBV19,CASSMHGGVIQYF,TGTGCCAGTAGTATGCATGGAGGGGTGATCCAGTACTTC
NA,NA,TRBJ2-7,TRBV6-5,CASSYSGSYEQYF,TGTGCCAGCAGTTACAGTGGCTCATACGAGCAGTACTTC
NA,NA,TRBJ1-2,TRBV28,CASSFGYGYTF,TGTGCCAGCAGTTTCGGGTATGGCTACACCTTC
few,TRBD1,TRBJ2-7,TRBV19,CASSPGTGIYEQYF,TGTGCCAGTAGTCCCGGGACAGGAATTTACGAGCAGTACTTC
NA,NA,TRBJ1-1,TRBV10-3,CAISPDRNTEAFF,TGTGCCATCAGCCCCGACAGGAACACTGAAGCTTTCTTT
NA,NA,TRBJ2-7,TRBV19,CASSPSRGSYEQYF,TGTGCCAGTAGTCCCTCGAGGGGCTCCTACGAGCAGTACTTC
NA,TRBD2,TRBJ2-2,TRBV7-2,CASSSGLASGELFF,TGTGCCAGCAGCTCGGGACTAGCTTCTGGGGAGCTGTTTTTT
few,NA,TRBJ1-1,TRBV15,CATSRARDLYAEAFF,TGTGCCACCAGCAGAGCCCGGGACCTGTACGCTGAAGCTTTCTTT
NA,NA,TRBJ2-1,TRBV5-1,CASSLGGLSYNEQFF,TGCGCCAGCAGCTTGGGGGGGCTGTCCTACAATGAGCAGTTCTTC
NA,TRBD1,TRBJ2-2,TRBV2,CASSKRRDSLNTGELFF,TGTGCCAGCAGTAAACGCCGGGACAGCCTCAACACCGGGGAGCTGTTTTTT
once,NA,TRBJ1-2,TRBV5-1,CASSLRPGSDSTNYGYTF,TGCGCCAGCAGCTTACGTCCGGGGTCCGATTCGACTAACTATGGCTACACCTTC
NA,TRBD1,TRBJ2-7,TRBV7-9,CASSLLVRGNEQYF,TGTGCCAGCAGCTTACTTGTCAGGGGGAACGAGCAGTACTTC